The 5 T cell receptor beta chains given below trace back to one sample, sequenced in a study of human versus mouse CDR3 diversity and MHC coevolution. Measured with immunoSEQ multiplex PCR; TCRdb has only the in-frame clones, and not every one. The sample records about 81,000 clones, 93% being singletons. Sequencing was done on a sample of naive CD4+ T cells from blood. Indicated subset: CD45RO-negative CD62L-positive naive CD4 T cells. These receptor sequences come from a person aged 30 to 70 in good health.

V gene TRBV5-1 combines with J gene TRBJ1-1, with D uncertain. The V gene lost 5 bases and the J gene lost 0 bases, with 14 bases spanning the gap. Germline loops: CDR1 SGHRS, CDR2 YFSETQ. CDR3 length equals 15 residues. The CDR3 nucleotides are TGCGCCAGCAGGGGAGCCGGGTCGGTGAACACTGAAGCTTTCTTT. Its protein is CASRGAGSVNTEAFF. The variable domain in full, with the rest retrieved from reference TRBV5-1 and TRBJ1-1, is KAGVTQTPRYLIKTRGQQVTLSCSPISGHRSVSWYQQTPGQGLQFLFEYFSETQRNKGNFPGRFSGRQFSNSRSEMNVSTLELGDSALYLCASRGAGSVNTEAFFGQGTRLTVV.

This clone was detected only once. The chain is built from TRBV5-1 and TRBJ1-3; D is possibly TRBD1 (6 bases). V lost 3 bases and J lost 0, with 10 bases in between. This CDR3 has 15 residues. Germline V gene data show CDR1 as SGHRS and CDR2 as YFSETQ. The CDR3 sequence: CASSSGTSSGNTIYF. The CDR3 DNA sequence: TGCGCCAGCAGCTCCGGGACAAGCTCTGGAAACACCATATATTTT.

CDR3 coding DNA: TGTGCCAGCAAAGGGGTCTCCTACGAGCAGTACTTC. Translation: CASKGVSYEQYF. The rearrangement uses TRBV6-5 and TRBJ2-7; tentative D call: TRBD1 (5 bases). V lost 7 bases to trimming and J lost 0 bases, with 7 bases between them. The CDR3 is 12 amino acids. CDR1 is MNHEY, CDR2 SVGAGI, per germline.

The chain carries TRBV25-1 and TRBJ2-7, with 8 bases matching TRBD2. The J segment lost 2 bases and the V segment lost 8 bases, leaving 11 bases of the junction unmatched. Germline CDR1 reads MGHDK; CDR2 reads SYGVNS. The CDR3 contains 15 residues. The CDR3 coding sequence is TGTGCCAGCCAGCCCCTAGCGGGCGTTGCCTACGAGCAGTACTTC. Protein product: CASQPLAGVAYEQYF.

The chain couples TRBV7-3 to TRBJ2-3; 10 bases line up with TRBD1. V shed 5 bases and J 2 bases; nucleotides not matched to a gene: 4. In germline, CDR1 is SGHTA, CDR2 FQGTGA. This CDR3 spans 15 amino acids. CDR3 loop: CASSRGTGATDTQYF. In nucleotides, the CDR3 is TGTGCCAGCAGCCGGGGGACAGGGGCCACAGATACGCAGTATTTT.